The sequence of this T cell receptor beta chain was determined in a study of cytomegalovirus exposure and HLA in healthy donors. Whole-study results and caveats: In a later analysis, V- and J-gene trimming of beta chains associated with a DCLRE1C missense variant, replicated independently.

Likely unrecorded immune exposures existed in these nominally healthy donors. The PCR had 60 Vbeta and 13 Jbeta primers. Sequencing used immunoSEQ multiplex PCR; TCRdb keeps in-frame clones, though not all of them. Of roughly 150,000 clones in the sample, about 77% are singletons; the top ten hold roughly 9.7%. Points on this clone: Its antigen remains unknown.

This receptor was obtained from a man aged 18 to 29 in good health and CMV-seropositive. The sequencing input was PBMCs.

CDR3: CASRDRGIFDYGYTF. The CDR3 DNA reads as TGTGCCAGCCGCGACAGGGGGATTTTCGACTATGGCTACACCTTC. The chain is built from TRBV6-1 and TRBJ1-2; 9 bases align to TRBD1. The CDR3 is 15 residues long. CDR1 is MNHNS and CDR2 is SASEGT in the germline V gene. V lost 8 bases and J lost 3; bases outside the gene matches: 10.